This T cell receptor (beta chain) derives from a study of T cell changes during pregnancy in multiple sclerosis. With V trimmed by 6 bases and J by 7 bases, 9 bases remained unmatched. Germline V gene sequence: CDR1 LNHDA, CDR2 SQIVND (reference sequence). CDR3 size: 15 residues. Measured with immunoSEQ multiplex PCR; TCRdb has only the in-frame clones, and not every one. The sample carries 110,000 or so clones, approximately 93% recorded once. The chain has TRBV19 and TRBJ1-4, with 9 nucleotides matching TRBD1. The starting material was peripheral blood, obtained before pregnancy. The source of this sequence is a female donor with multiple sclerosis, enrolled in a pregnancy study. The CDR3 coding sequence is TGTGCCAGTAGAAGTGTGACAGGGGGTAGTGAAAAACTGTTTTTT. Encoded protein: CASRSVTGGSEKLFF.